These 10 T cell receptor beta chains were all obtained from the same sample, sequenced in a study of shared clonotypes between healthy human individuals. The protocol was immunoSEQ multiplex PCR, while the TCRdb copy is restricted to in-frame clones and leaves out a portion. The sample records a few hundred thousand clones, approximately 79% being singletons. Sequencing was performed on PBMCs. The receptors were gathered from a woman between 40 and 55 years old in good health. Some clones in this sample may be carry-over from other donors' samples.

V and J are TRBV7-2 and TRBJ2-7; D call uncertain. This CDR3 spans 12 amino acids. Germline CDR1 and CDR2: SGHTA and FQGNSA. The V end lost 4 bases, the J end lost 2 bases, and 6 bases lay between the germline ends. CDR3 loop: CASSSNPYEQYF. Written as DNA, the CDR3 is TGTGCCAGCAGCTCCAACCCCTACGAGCAGTACTTC.

V is TRBV14 and J is TRBJ2-5; 12 bases are shared with TRBD2. This CDR3 has 15 residues. V was pared by 1 base and J by 4 bases, with 1 base of the junction left unmatched. CDR1 is SGHDN, CDR2 FVKESK, per germline. CDR3 sequence reads: CASSQGLAGAETQYF. DNA of the CDR3: TGTGCCAGCAGCCAAGGACTAGCGGGAGCAGAGACCCAGTACTTC.

The V call is TRBV9, the J call TRBJ2-7; tentatively, D is TRBD2 (5 bases). Between the trimmed V and J ends, which lost 4 bases and 3 bases, there was a span of 14 bases. Germline loops: CDR1 SGDLS, CDR2 YYNGEE. The CDR3 totals 14 residues. The chain's CDR3 is CASSPSRADYEQYF. In DNA form, the CDR3 reads TGTGCCAGCAGCCCCTCGCGGGCGGACTACGAGCAGTACTTC.

This clone was seen more than once but under ten times. This chain links TRBV9 with TRBJ1-5; 10 bases are a match to TRBD1. CDR1 and CDR2 (germline): SGDLS, YYNGEE. Trimming at V came to 0 bases and at J to 5 bases, leaving 8 bases not matched to a gene. The CDR3 runs 17 residues. The CDR3 region has the DNA TGTGCCAGCAGCGTAGAAGACAGGGGGCGCGGGGATCAGCCCCAGCATTTT. It yields the protein CASSVEDRGRGDQPQHF.

This clone has only a few counts. This chain joins TRBV13 and TRBJ2-1, with D tentatively TRBD2 (5 bases). The CDR3 is 12 residues long. V lost 2 bases, J lost 10 bases, and 9 bases lay in between. CDR1 and CDR2 from the germline V gene are PRHDT and FYEKMQ (reference sequence). The DNA for the CDR3 is TGTGCCAGCAGCTTATCCGGGAACGAGCAGTTCTTC. It yields the protein CASSLSGNEQFF.

The chain combines TRBV11-2 with TRBJ1-2, with no clear D. Germline V gives CDR1 SGHAT, CDR2 FQNNGV. The germline V and J ends were trimmed by 7 bases and 6 bases, with 18 bases remaining between them. CDR3 length equals 14 residues. CDR3 nucleotide sequence: TGTGCCAGCATCCCAAGCGGGTCGGCAGATGGCTACACCTTC. This encodes CASIPSGSADGYTF.

The V call is TRBV11-3, the J call TRBJ2-3; D assignment may be TRBD1 or TRBD2 (6 bases each). Germline-derived CDR1 and CDR2 are SGHNT and YENEEA. Trimming took off 4 bases at V and 1 base at J, with 15 bases between the two ends. The CDR3 runs to 16 residues. The CDR3 reads CASSSRWGAGTDTQYF. The DNA of the CDR3 is TGTGCCAGCAGCTCACGGTGGGGGGCCGGCACAGATACGCAGTATTTT.

This chain joins TRBV7-7 and TRBJ2-1, with TRBD1 as a possible D gene (6 bases). Trimming removed 8 bases from V and 8 bases from J, with 16 bases in between. The CDR3 length is 13 residues. The germline CDR1 and CDR2 sequences are SSHAT and FNYEAQ (reference sequence). The CDR3, as DNA: TGTGCCAGCTCTCGGACAGCCTGGGATGAGCAGTTCTTC. It specifies CASSRTAWDEQFF.

This chain links TRBV30 with TRBJ1-1; 9 bases match TRBD1. There are 15 residues in the CDR3. Germline V gene lookup returns CDR1 GTSNPN and CDR2 SVGIG (reference sequence). The V segment lost 6 bases and the J segment 5 bases; nucleotides outside the gene matches: 13. The CDR3 here is CACYNRGRVRTEAFF. CDR3 sequence (DNA): TGTGCCTGTTATAACAGGGGGCGAGTCAGGACTGAAGCTTTCTTT.

The sample holds a few counts of this clone. The chain has TRBV7-3 and TRBJ2-6; TRBD2 agrees at 7 bases. This CDR3 comprises 19 residues. Germline V gene sequence: CDR1 SGHTA, CDR2 FQGTGA. Trimming at V came to 0 bases and at J to 2 bases, leaving 10 bases not matched to a gene. Here the CDR3 reads CASSLTGGTHGPGANVLTF. The CDR3 DNA follows: TGTGCCAGCAGCTTAACGGGGGGGACGCATGGCCCTGGGGCCAACGTCCTGACTTTC.